This T cell receptor (beta chain) was sequenced in a study of T cells after yellow fever vaccination. 5'RACE template switching generated TCR cDNA, adding a universal primer site and UMIs. MiXCR, run by TCRdb on the 5' RACE reads, gives a single entry per CDR3 protein. The table includes over 110,000 distinct CDR3 sequences, over 7% detected once. This CDR3 spans 13 amino acids. Study-wide results and limits: A minor fraction of clonotypes spanned both CD4 and CD8 compartments. Although the secondary response was weaker, it peaked faster, at day 5 versus 15.

This clonotype was counted only a few times. Its antigen remains unknown. The sequences come from CD4+ T cells sorted from PBMCs, collected 5 days after the yellow fever booster vaccination. V usage is TRBV1 and J usage is TRBJ1-5. TRBV1 is described as a pseudogene. The receptor was derived from a man younger than 40 who received the YFV17D yellow fever vaccine. The chain's CDR3 is CTSSRDNNQPQHF. CDR3 nucleotide sequence: TGCACCAGCAGCCGAGACAACAATCAGCCCCAGCATTTT.